This TCR beta chain was retrieved from a study of shared clonotypes between healthy human individuals. Splitting of each subset's genomic DNA was done evenly across several immunoSEQ plates. Generated by immunoSEQ multiplex PCR, the TCRdb table keeps only in-frame clones and is missing some. Of approximately 1,000,000 clones listed, 70% to 85% were seen once; the top ten hold 0.89%. Trimming at V came to 6 bases and at J to 3 bases, leaving 1 base not matched to a gene. This CDR3 has 14 residues. Germline V CDR1 and CDR2: SNHLY, FYNNEI. This receptor was obtained from a man younger than 30 in good health. Some clones in this sample may be carry-over from other donors' samples. V and J are TRBV2 and TRBJ1-3; TRBD1 agrees at 11 bases. The sample comprised memory CD4+ T cells from PBMCs. Subset denoted: CD45RA-negative fraction. The CDR3 here is CASRDRGRGNTIYF. The DNA for the CDR3 is TGTGCCAGCAGGGACAGGGGGCGTGGAAACACCATATATTTT.